Below, 21 T cell receptor beta chains from the same sample are listed, as sequenced in a study of shared clonotypes between healthy human individuals (TCRdb year 2020). The library was built by means of the immunoSEQ multiplex PCR assay. TCRdb retrieved this table from immuneACCESS and kept in-frame rearrangements only. Not all clones are present; in checked studies, unresolved V genes account for under half, and no reason is known for the remainder. The sample data list about 2.1 million clones, and 85% to 95% of these were observed just once. In total, the top ten clones hold approximately 1.6% of the sample. For the CD8 naive samples, CD45RO-negative cells were positively selected for CCR7, yielding a CD45RA+CCR7+ population from which TemRA cells were excluded. Source material: naive CD8+ T cells from PBMCs. Taken with the paper, the label for cell subset or site translates to: CD45RA+CCR7+. The source is a man aged 18-30 years in good health. Some clones in this sample may be carry-over from other donors' samples.

This clone showed up just a few times. The chain is built from TRBV15 and TRBJ1-1; TRBD1 matches 7 bases. Germline CDR1 and CDR2: LNHNV and YYDKDF (reference sequence). With V trimmed by 5 bases and J by 5 bases, 5 bases remained unmatched. The length of the CDR3 is 13 residues. The CDR3 is CATSEAGGTEAFF. In DNA form, the CDR3 reads TGTGCCACCAGCGAAGCAGGGGGAACTGAAGCTTTCTTT.

Turning to this clone: Within the sample, other DNA sequences also encode this same CDR3. V is TRBV14 and J is TRBJ2-7, with D unclear. V was cut by 4 bases and J by 2 bases, with 6 bases left in between. There are 12 residues in the CDR3. Germline loops: CDR1 SGHDN, CDR2 FVKESK. CDR3 sequence: CASSPSPYEQYF. The CDR3 DNA is TGTGCCAGCAGCCCGTCCCCCTACGAGCAGTACTTC.

As concerns this clone: This CDR3 is also generated by other DNA sequences in the sample. The gene calls are TRBV27 and TRBJ2-1; 8 bases align to TRBD2. This CDR3 spans 14 amino acids. Germline V lookup: CDR1 MNHEY, CDR2 SMNVEV (reference sequence). After removal of 3 bases from V and 4 bases from J, the junction contained 2 bases not matched to a gene. The CDR3 sequence is CASSFGREYNEQFF. DNA for the CDR3: TGTGCCAGCAGTTTCGGGAGGGAATACAATGAGCAGTTCTTC.

The rearrangement links TRBV15 to TRBJ1-5; D remains unclear. The germline V and J ends were trimmed by 3 bases and 4 bases, with 13 bases remaining between them. The CDR3 is made up of 15 amino acids. The V gene's germline CDR1 is LNHNV and CDR2 YYDKDF (reference sequence). CDR3 in amino acids: CATSRYLGVNQPQHF. The CDR3 DNA follows: TGTGCCACCAGCAGGTACCTGGGAGTAAATCAGCCCCAGCATTTT.

For the CDR3, the DNA is TGTGCCAGCAGCGTTTGGCAGGGGAATAACGGGGAGCTGTTTTTT. Translating gives CASSVWQGNNGELFF. This chain uses TRBV9 with TRBJ2-2; a weak D match, TRBD1 (6 bases). The germline gives CDR1 SGDLS, CDR2 YYNGEE. This CDR3 has 15 residues. V lost 2 bases and J 7 bases, leaving 15 bases between the germline ends.

V usage is TRBV14 and J usage is TRBJ2-7; D is ambiguous. The CDR3 sequence is 13 residues long. Per the germline V gene, CDR1 is SGHDN and CDR2 is FVKESK. Trimming removed 4 bases from V and 3 bases from J, with 10 bases in between. The chain's CDR3 is CASSPASYYEQYF. The CDR3, as DNA: TGTGCCAGCAGCCCTGCCTCGTACTACGAGCAGTACTTC. Supplemented by reference TRBV14 and TRBJ2-7, the full variable domain reads EAGVTQFPSHSVIEKGQTVTLRCDPISGHDNLYWYRRVMGKEIKFLLHFVKESKQDESGMPNNRFLAERTGGTYSTLKVQPAELEDSGVYFCASSPASYYEQYFGPGTRLTVT.

The chain recombines TRBV28 with TRBJ2-5, with 11 positions matching TRBD2. Germline V gene data show CDR1 as MDHEN and CDR2 as SYDVKM. After removal of 5 bases from V and 4 bases from J, the junction contained 12 bases not matched to a gene. The CDR3 totals 17 residues. The CDR3: CASSAVAGGQGGETQYF. As DNA, the CDR3 is TGTGCCAGCAGTGCGGTAGCGGGAGGGCAGGGGGGAGAGACCCAGTACTTC.

This clone occurred once. V gene TRBV21-1 combines with J gene TRBJ2-5. TRBV21-1 is a pseudogene locus. This CDR3 contains 12 residues. The CDR3 here is CASSRGSETQYF. CDR3 bases: TGTGCCAGCAGCCGTGGATCAGAGACCCAGTACTTC.

V usage is TRBV29-1 and J usage is TRBJ2-7; TRBD2 aligns across 10 bases. The junction had 10 bases not matched to a gene; V was cut back by 6 bases and J by 5 bases. This CDR3 has 14 amino acids. CDR1 and CDR2 (germline): SQVTM, ANQGSEA. The CDR3 coding sequence is TGCAGCGTGTACCCTAGCGGGAGACGGGACGAGCAGTACTTC. Translation gives CSVYPSGRRDEQYF.

The gene calls are TRBV7-2 and TRBJ2-4; TRBD1 or TRBD2 may be the D gene (5 bases each). Germline CDR1 and CDR2: SGHTA and FQGNSA. Trimming stripped 3 bases from V and 3 bases from J, with 12 bases between. The CDR3 is 15 residues long. The CDR3 loop is CASSLTDGGKNIQYF. The CDR3 bases are TGTGCCAGCAGCTTGACAGATGGAGGCAAAAACATTCAGTACTTC.

V is TRBV7-9 and J is TRBJ2-5; no clear D gene. Germline loops: CDR1 SEHNR, CDR2 FQNEAQ (reference sequence). This CDR3 spans 13 amino acids. Trimming stripped 2 bases from V and 1 base from J, with 5 bases between. Here the CDR3 DNA reads TGTGCCAGCAGCTTATTTTCCCAAGAGACCCAGTACTTC. Residues: CASSLFSQETQYF.

V and J are TRBV13 and TRBJ2-5, with D tentatively TRBD1 or TRBD2 (5 bases each). V was cut by 1 base and J by 2 bases, with 17 bases left in between. Germline loops: CDR1 PRHDT, CDR2 FYEKMQ (reference sequence). The CDR3 extends over 17 amino acids. The CDR3 region has the DNA TGTGCCAGCAGCTTAGCCTCACAACCGGGACCACAAGAGACCCAGTACTTC. This encodes CASSLASQPGPQETQYF.

The J gene is TRBJ2-7, the V gene TRBV5-4; the match to TRBD1 covers 11 bases. The trim removed 4 bases at V and 7 bases at J, leaving 4 bases unmatched. Germline V gene data show CDR1 as SGHNT and CDR2 as YYREEE (reference sequence). The CDR3 has 13 residues. CDR3 in amino acids: CASSRDRGMEQYF. The CDR3 nucleotides read TGTGCCAGCAGCCGGGACAGGGGGATGGAGCAGTACTTC.

The chain has TRBV4-1 and TRBJ1-1, with a tentative D call TRBD1 (5 bases). The CDR3 contains 15 residues. CDR1 and CDR2 (germline): MGHRA, YSYEKL. V was clipped by 0 bases and J by 5 bases, with 13 bases between them. The DNA for the CDR3 is TGCGCCAGCAGCCAAGATCAATGGGGGGGGACTGAAGCTTTCTTT. It codes for CASSQDQWGGTEAFF.

The chain combines TRBV6-5 with TRBJ2-3; no clear D. The V and J ends lost 2 bases and 0 bases respectively, with 6 bases between them. There are 14 residues in the CDR3. Germline V lookup: CDR1 MNHEY, CDR2 SVGAGI. The CDR3: CASSYRLSTDTQYF. The DNA of the CDR3 is TGTGCCAGCAGTTACCGCCTTAGCACAGATACGCAGTATTTT.

The chain combines TRBV7-2 with TRBJ1-5; weak D call: TRBD1 (5 bases). Between the trimmed V and J ends, which lost 6 bases and 0 bases, there was a span of 12 bases. The CDR3 extends over 15 amino acids. Germline CDR1 reads SGHTA; CDR2 reads FQGNSA. Here the CDR3 reads CASSVGEVSNQPQHF. In DNA form, the CDR3 reads TGTGCCAGCAGTGTGGGGGAGGTTAGCAATCAGCCCCAGCATTTT.

The rearrangement joins TRBV10-3 to TRBJ2-7, with 8 bases fitting TRBD1. This CDR3 has 13 residues. CDR1 is ENHRY, CDR2 SYGVKD, per germline. V dropped 3 bases and J dropped 8; count of bases not matched to a gene: 6. This chain's CDR3 is CAISDPGGWQQYF. In DNA form, the CDR3 reads TGTGCCATCAGTGACCCAGGGGGCTGGCAGCAGTACTTC.

The chain uses TRBV2 and TRBJ2-1; 9 nucleotides agree with TRBD2. Germline CDR1 reads SNHLY; CDR2 reads FYNNEI. V shed 8 bases and J 5 bases; nucleotides not matched to a gene: 13. The CDR3 sequence is 16 residues long. CDR3 coding DNA: TGTGCCAGCGCTGCGGGAGGGCGCCGAAATGACAATGAGCAGTTCTTC. Its translation: CASAAGGRRNDNEQFF.

This chain uses TRBV9 with TRBJ2-7; D remains unclear. This CDR3 has 15 residues. V lost 0 bases and J 6 bases, leaving 16 bases between the germline ends. Germline loops: CDR1 SGDLS, CDR2 YYNGEE. As DNA, the CDR3 is TGTGCCAGCAGCGTAGAAGGCGGACCCAGTTCCGAGCAGTACTTC. Its translation: CASSVEGGPSSEQYF.

V is TRBV7-9 and J is TRBJ2-5; D might be TRBD1 (6 bases). V lost 6 bases and J lost 4, with 12 bases in between. CDR3 length equals 13 residues. Germline CDR1 SEHNR, CDR2 FQNEAQ (reference sequence). In DNA form, the CDR3 reads TGTGCCAGCAGTAGTACAGGGCTAGAGACCCAGTACTTC. Protein: CASSSTGLETQYF.

V is TRBV6-6 and J is TRBJ2-1, with TRBD2 identical over 10 bases. V shed 8 bases and J 8 bases; nucleotides not matched to a gene: 3. Germline loops: CDR1 MNHNY, CDR2 SVGAGI (reference sequence). CDR3 size: 12 residues. This chain's CDR3 is CASVAGGHEQFF. The DNA of the CDR3 is TGTGCCAGCGTAGCGGGGGGTCATGAGCAGTTCTTC.